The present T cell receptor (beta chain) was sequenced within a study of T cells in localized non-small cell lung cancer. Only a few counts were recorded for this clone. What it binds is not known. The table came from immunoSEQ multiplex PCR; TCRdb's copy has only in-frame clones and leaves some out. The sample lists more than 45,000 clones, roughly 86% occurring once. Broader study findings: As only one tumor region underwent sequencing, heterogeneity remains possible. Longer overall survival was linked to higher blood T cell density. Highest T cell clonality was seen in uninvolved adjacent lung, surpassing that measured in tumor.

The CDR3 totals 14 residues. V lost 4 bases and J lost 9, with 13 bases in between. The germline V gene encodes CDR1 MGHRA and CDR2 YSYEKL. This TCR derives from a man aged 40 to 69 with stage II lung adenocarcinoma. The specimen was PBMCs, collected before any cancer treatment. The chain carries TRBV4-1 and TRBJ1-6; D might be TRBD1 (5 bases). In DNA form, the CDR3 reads TGCGCCAGCAGCCCTCTTGGCAGGGCTTCACCCCTCCACTTT. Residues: CASSPLGRASPLHF.